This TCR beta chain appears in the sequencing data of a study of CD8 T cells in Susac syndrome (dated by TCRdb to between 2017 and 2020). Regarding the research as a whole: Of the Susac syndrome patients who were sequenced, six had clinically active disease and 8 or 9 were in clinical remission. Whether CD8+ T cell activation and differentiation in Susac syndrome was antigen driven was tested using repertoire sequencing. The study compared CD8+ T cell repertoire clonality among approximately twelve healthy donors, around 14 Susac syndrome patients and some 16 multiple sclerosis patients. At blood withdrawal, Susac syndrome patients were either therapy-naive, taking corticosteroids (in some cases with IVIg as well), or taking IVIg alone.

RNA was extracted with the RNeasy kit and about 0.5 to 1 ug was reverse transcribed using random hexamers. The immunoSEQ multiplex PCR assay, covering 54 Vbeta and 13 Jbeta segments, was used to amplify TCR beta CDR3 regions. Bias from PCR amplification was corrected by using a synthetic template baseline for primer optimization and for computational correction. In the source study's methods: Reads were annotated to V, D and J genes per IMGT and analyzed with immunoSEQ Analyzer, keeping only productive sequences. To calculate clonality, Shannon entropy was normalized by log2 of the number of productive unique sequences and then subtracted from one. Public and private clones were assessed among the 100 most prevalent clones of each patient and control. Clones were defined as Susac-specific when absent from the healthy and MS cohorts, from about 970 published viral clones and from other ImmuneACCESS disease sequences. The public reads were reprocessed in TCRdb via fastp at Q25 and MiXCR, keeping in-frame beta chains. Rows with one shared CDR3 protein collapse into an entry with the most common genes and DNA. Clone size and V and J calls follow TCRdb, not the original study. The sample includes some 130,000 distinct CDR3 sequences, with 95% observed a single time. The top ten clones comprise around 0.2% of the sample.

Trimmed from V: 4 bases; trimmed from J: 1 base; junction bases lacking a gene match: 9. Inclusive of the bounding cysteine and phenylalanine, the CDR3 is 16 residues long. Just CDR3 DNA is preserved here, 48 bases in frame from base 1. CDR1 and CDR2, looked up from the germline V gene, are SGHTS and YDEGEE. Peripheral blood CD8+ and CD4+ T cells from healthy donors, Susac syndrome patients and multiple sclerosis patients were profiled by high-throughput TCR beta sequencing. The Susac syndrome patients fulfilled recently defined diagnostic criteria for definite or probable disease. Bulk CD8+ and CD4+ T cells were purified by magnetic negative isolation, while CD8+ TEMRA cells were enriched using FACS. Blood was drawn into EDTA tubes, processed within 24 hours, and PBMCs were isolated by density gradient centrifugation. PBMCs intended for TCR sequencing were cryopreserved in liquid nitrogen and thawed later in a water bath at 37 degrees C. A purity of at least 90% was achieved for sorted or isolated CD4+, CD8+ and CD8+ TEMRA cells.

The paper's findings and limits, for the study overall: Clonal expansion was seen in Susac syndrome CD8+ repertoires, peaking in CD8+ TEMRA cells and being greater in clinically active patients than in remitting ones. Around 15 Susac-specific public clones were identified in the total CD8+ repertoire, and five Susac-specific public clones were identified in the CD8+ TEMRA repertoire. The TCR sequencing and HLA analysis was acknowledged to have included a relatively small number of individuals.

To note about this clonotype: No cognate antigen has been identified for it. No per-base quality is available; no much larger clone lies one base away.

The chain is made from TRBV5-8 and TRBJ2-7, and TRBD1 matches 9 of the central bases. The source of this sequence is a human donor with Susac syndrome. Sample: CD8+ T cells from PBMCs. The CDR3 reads CASSTSDRGWSYEQYF. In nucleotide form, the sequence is TGTGCCAGCAGCACCTCGGACAGGGGATGGTCCTACGAGCAGTACTTC.